This TCR beta chain was recovered during a study of CD8 T cells in Susac syndrome. The CDR3 sequence is 14 residues long. Germline V gives CDR1 DFQATT, CDR2 SNEGSKA (reference sequence). Trimming took off 2 bases at V and 8 bases at J, with 18 bases between the two ends. Random hexamers were used to reverse transcribe about 0.5 to 1 ug of RNA. Amplification of TCR beta CDR3 was carried out by immunoSEQ multiplex PCR, which covered 54 Vbeta and 13 Jbeta segments. TCRdb ran MiXCR on the immunoSEQ multiplex PCR reads and lists one entry per CDR3 protein. The sample lists under 250,000 distinct CDR3 sequences, around 93% seen once, with about 0.07% in the top ten.

Sample: CD4+ T cells from PBMCs. The chain is built from TRBV20-1 and TRBJ1-1; D call uncertain. This receptor was taken from a human donor with multiple sclerosis. CDR3 coding DNA: TGCAGTGCTAGATCCGCCGTGGGGTCCTGGGAAGCTTTCTTT. Amino acid sequence: CSARSAVGSWEAFF.